These 2 T cell receptor beta chains share one sample of origin, sequenced in a study of cytomegalovirus exposure and HLA in healthy donors. PCR involved 60 Vbeta and 13 Jbeta primers. Here immunoSEQ multiplex PCR was the method, and the copy in TCRdb shows in-frame clones only, minus some. This table holds roughly 180,000 clones, around 80% found once. Sequencing was done on a sample of PBMCs. All receptors derive from a female donor in good health and CMV-seronegative.

The chain recombines TRBV7-9 with TRBJ1-2; D call uncertain. Germline V CDR1 and CDR2: SEHNR, FQNEAQ (reference sequence). Trimming stripped 5 bases from V and 0 bases from J, with 7 bases between. The CDR3 is 13 residues long. The DNA of the CDR3 is TGTGCCAGCAGCCCTGACTCTAACTATGGCTACACCTTC. It encodes CASSPDSNYGYTF.

The genes are TRBV21-1 and TRBJ2-5; TRBD1, as called in the table, went unchecked against the DNA. TRBV21-1 is listed as a pseudogene. CDR3 length: 14 amino acids. The CDR3 DNA reads TGTGCCAGCAGCAAAGCGGACAGGGCGGAGACCCAGTACTTC. It codes for CASSKADRAETQYF.